This is a list of T cell receptor beta chains from one sample in a study of blood T cell repertoires in COVID-19. The table came from immunoSEQ multiplex PCR; TCRdb's copy has only in-frame clones and leaves some out. Of approximately 390,000 clones listed, 80% to 90% are singletons. The sample consisted of PBMCs or T cells enriched from blood (not recorded which). Receptors were obtained from a woman aged 45-59 years who had recovered from COVID-19. Both conserved end residues are part of each CDR3. D genes are given only for firm matches. The size field is filled for only some rows; it gives once, few, many or a size class.

TRBJ2-1 | NA | TRBV7-8 | NA | CASSLRGSSYNEQFF | TGTGCCAGCAGCTTAAGGGGGAGCTCCTACAATGAGCAGTTCTTC
TRBJ2-7 | NA | TRBV19 | NA | CASSRTRTTYEQYF | TGTGCCAGTAGTAGGACAAGGACAACCTACGAGCAGTACTTC
TRBJ1-1 | NA | TRBV5-8 | NA | CASSRPPGLNTEAFF | TGTGCCAGCAGCCGCCCCCCGGGGTTGAACACTGAAGCTTTCTTT
TRBJ1-1 | NA | TRBV11-3 | NA | CASSFSGRTEAFF | TGTGCCAGCAGCTTCTCAGGGCGCACTGAAGCTTTCTTT
TRBJ1-1 | TRBD1 | TRBV5-5 | NA | CASGAGTEASGPQF | TGTGCCAGCGGTGCCGGGACAGAGGCTTCAGGGCCTCAGTTT
TRBJ2-6 | NA | TRBV7-9 | NA | CASSSQGTGANVLTF | TGTGCCAGCAGCTCACAGGGAACTGGGGCCAACGTCCTGACTTTC
TRBJ2-3 | TRBD1 | TRBV28 | NA | CASSLQGQGIRADTQYF | TGTGCCAGCAGTTTACAGGGACAGGGCATTCGTGCAGATACGCAGTATTTT
TRBJ1-2 | NA | TRBV13 | NA | CASSTDISGYTF | TGTGCCAGCAGCACAGACATCTCCGGCTACACCTTC
TRBJ1-1 | NA | TRBV7-8 | NA | CASSPRGGMNTEAFF | TGTGCCAGCAGCCCAAGGGGGGGGATGAACACTGAAGCTTTCTTT
TRBJ1-3 | NA | TRBV27 | NA | CASSLSSGNTIYF | TGTGCCAGCAGTCTAAGTTCTGGAAACACCATATATTTT
TRBJ1-3 | NA | TRBV30 | NA | CAWSVFRGNTIYF | TGTGCCTGGAGTGTATTCAGAGGAAACACCATATATTTT
TRBJ1-5 | NA | TRBV18 | NA | CASSPVGGNQPQHF | TGTGCCAGCTCACCGGTTGGAGGGAATCAGCCCCAGCATTTT
TRBJ1-5 | NA | TRBV12-3/TRBV12-4 | few | CASSLTGNQPQHF | TGTGCCAGCAGTTTGACGGGGAATCAGCCCCAGCATTTT
TRBJ2-5 | NA | TRBV3-1/TRBV3-2 | NA | CASSRRRGGQQETQYF | TGTGCCAGCAGCCGCAGGAGAGGAGGGCAGCAAGAGACCCAGTACTTC
TRBJ2-1 | NA | TRBV25-1 | NA | CASSETGFEQFF | TGTGCCAGCAGTGAAACAGGGTTCGAGCAGTTCTTC
TRBJ1-1 | TRBD1 | TRBV5-6 | NA | CASSFTGVVTEAFF | TGTGCCAGCAGCTTCACAGGGGTCGTCACTGAAGCTTTCTTT
TRBJ2-7 | TRBD2 | TRBV3-1/TRBV3-2 | NA | CASSFSGTSGHEQYF | TGTGCCAGCAGCTTTAGCGGGACTAGCGGACACGAGCAGTACTTC
TRBJ1-2 | NA | TRBV7-2 | NA | CASSLSTGDYGYTF | TGTGCCAGCAGCTTATCGACAGGCGACTATGGCTACACCTTC
TRBJ1-1 | TRBD1 | TRBV12-3/TRBV12-4 | NA | CASSPSGTAEAFF | TGTGCCAGCAGTCCCTCCGGGACAGCTGAAGCTTTCTTT
TRBJ1-2 | TRBD1 | TRBV19 | once | CASSKGQGSYGYTF | TGTGCCAGTAGTAAAGGACAGGGAAGTTATGGCTACACCTTC
TRBJ2-3 | TRBD2 | TRBV2 | once | CASSAAPTGTSGDF | TGTGCCAGCAGTGCTGCACCGACCGGGACTAGCGGAGATTTT
TRBJ1-3 | TRBD1 | TRBV28 | NA | CASRTLTTGAGNTIYF | TGTGCCAGCAGAACGTTGACTACAGGGGCTGGAAACACCATATATTTT
TRBJ2-1 | TRBD2 | TRBV4-1 | few | CASSQDRGSYSYNEQFF | TGCGCCAGCAGCCAAGATCGCGGGAGTTACTCCTACAATGAGCAGTTCTTC
TRBJ1-4 | TRBD1 | TRBV10-3 | NA | CAISRDREEKLFF | TGTGCCATCAGTCGGGACAGGGAAGAAAAACTGTTTTTT
TRBJ1-4 | NA | TRBV7-2 | NA | CASSDGGPNEKLFF | TGTGCCAGCAGTGATGGGGGCCCTAATGAAAAACTGTTTTTT
TRBJ2-3 | NA | TRBV7-9 | NA | CASSLKVLQTITDTQYF | TGTGCCAGCAGCTTAAAAGTTTTACAGACAATCACAGATACGCAGTATTTT
TRBJ2-3 | NA | TRBV30 | NA | CAWSALERPDTQYF | TGTGCCTGGAGCGCCCTAGAAAGGCCAGATACGCAGTATTTT
TRBJ2-3 | NA | TRBV2 | NA | CASSEVVRVLTDTQYF | TGTGCCAGCAGTGAAGTGGTTCGGGTATTAACAGATACGCAGTATTTT
TRBJ1-1 | NA | TRBV19 | NA | CASSIHVEWTEAFF | TGTGCCAGTAGTATCCACGTCGAGTGGACTGAAGCTTTCTTT
TRBJ1-1 | NA | TRBV30 | NA | CAWSLANTEAFF | TGTGCCTGGAGTCTAGCGAACACTGAAGCTTTCTTT
TRBJ2-5 | NA | TRBV12-3/TRBV12-4 | NA | CASSFSGQETQYF | TGTGCCAGCAGTTTTTCGGGACAAGAGACCCAGTACTTC
TRBJ1-1 | TRBD1 | TRBV7-8 | many | CASSPGQGDTEAFF | TGTGCCAGCAGCCCGGGACAGGGGGACACTGAAGCTTTCTTT
TRBJ2-7 | NA | TRBV9 | few | CASSPAGGTDAYEQYF | TGTGCCAGCAGCCCCGCGGGCGGGACAGACGCCTACGAGCAGTACTTC
TRBJ1-1 | TRBD1 | TRBV9 | NA | CASSARQGLFTEAFF | TGTGCCAGCAGCGCCAGACAGGGTCTTTTCACTGAAGCTTTCTTT
TRBJ1-1 | NA | TRBV7-8 | once | CASSELPGQNTEAFF | TGTGCCAGCAGCGAACTTCCGGGACAGAACACTGAAGCTTTCTTT
TRBJ2-1 | TRBD2 | TRBV6-5 | NA | CASRRLAGGRNEQFF | TGTGCCAGCAGACGACTAGCGGGGGGGCGTAATGAGCAGTTCTTC
TRBJ2-1 | NA | TRBV7-2 | NA | CASSIRAHEQFF | TGTGCCAGCAGCATCAGGGCCCATGAGCAGTTCTTC
TRBJ1-4 | TRBD1 | TRBV30 | NA | CAWTFFPGQLNEKLFF | TGTGCCTGGACCTTCTTCCCGGGACAGCTTAATGAAAAACTGTTTTTT
TRBJ1-1 | NA | TRBV28 | NA | CASSFTLNTEAFF | TGTGCCAGCAGCTTTACATTGAACACTGAAGCTTTCTTT
TRBJ2-6 | TRBD1 | TRBV9 | NA | CASSARGQSGSGANVLTF | TGTGCCAGCAGCGCGAGGGGACAGTCGGGCTCTGGGGCCAACGTCCTGACTTTC
TRBJ1-1 | NA | TRBV5-1 | NA | CASSLEGRAFF | TGCGCCAGCAGCTTGGAGGGGAGGGCTTTCTTT
TRBJ1-4 | NA | TRBV2 | once | CASSEARGDEKLFF | TGTGCCAGCAGTGAAGCAAGGGGTGACGAAAAACTGTTTTTT
TRBJ1-2 | TRBD1 | TRBV2 | NA | CASSVEGAGYGYTF | TGTGCCAGCAGTGTTGAGGGGGCGGGGTATGGCTACACCTTC
TRBJ2-2 | NA | TRBV6-2/TRBV6-3 | once | CASSYRNLQTGELFF | TGTGCCAGCAGTTATCGAAACCTCCAGACCGGGGAGCTGTTTTTT
TRBJ1-4 | NA | TRBV3-1/TRBV3-2 | NA | CASSPSGGTNEKLFF | TGTGCCAGCAGCCCCTCGGGGGGGACTAATGAAAAACTGTTTTTT
TRBJ1-1 | TRBD1 | TRBV5-8 | NA | CASSLAGGNTEAFF | TGTGCCAGCAGCTTGGCAGGGGGGAACACTGAAGCTTTCTTT
TRBJ2-2 | NA | TRBV5-6 | NA | CASSLGHGTGELFF | TGTGCCAGCTCTTTGGGACATGGGACCGGGGAGCTGTTTTTT
TRBJ2-1 | TRBD1 | TRBV27 | NA | CASSSGGPGNPLWEQFF | TGTGCCAGCAGCTCAGGGGGACCAGGGAACCCTTTGTGGGAGCAGTTCTTC
TRBJ2-2 | NA | TRBV5-1 | NA | CASSLQGPPNTGELFF | TGCGCCAGCAGCCTACAGGGTCCCCCGAACACCGGGGAGCTGTTTTTT
TRBJ2-5 | TRBD2 | TRBV2 | NA | CASLHQGLADEETQYF | TGTGCCAGCCTGCATCAGGGACTAGCGGATGAAGAGACCCAGTACTTC
TRBJ1-1 | NA | TRBV7-8 | NA | CASSLGMQGIEAFF | TGTGCCAGCAGCTTAGGTATGCAGGGAATTGAAGCTTTCTTT
TRBJ2-5 | TRBD1 | TRBV13 | NA | CASSLGRDRAETQYF | TGTGCCAGCAGCTTAGGCCGGGACAGGGCTGAGACCCAGTACTTC
TRBJ1-5 | TRBD1 | TRBV19 | NA | CASSIFGRTGVYTSNQPQHF | TGTGCCAGTAGTATATTTGGCCGGACAGGGGTGTATACGAGCAATCAGCCCCAGCATTTT
TRBJ2-2 | TRBD2 | TRBV19 | NA | CASFRGGVNTGELFF | TGTGCCAGTTTTCGCGGGGGGGTGAACACCGGGGAGCTGTTTTTT